The TCR beta chain under discussion was sequenced for a study of cytotoxic CD8 clonotypes in ibrutinib-treated CLL. Findings and caveats of the study: Private clonotypes, not public ones, expanded at ibrutinib response.

V shed 3 bases and J 9 bases; nucleotides not matched to a gene: 8. This CDR3 spans 13 amino acids. Germline assignment: CDR1 SGDLS and CDR2 YYNGEE. This clone was detected only once. Its antigen is not identified. The data were produced by immunoSEQ multiplex PCR, yet TCRdb's version contains in-frame clones alone and is incomplete. The sample contains about 12,000 clones, 55% to 65% of which appear only once. Sequenced here: PBMCs, sampled before ibrutinib treatment. This sequence joins TRBV9 and TRBJ2-7, with TRBD1 matching 8 bases. The sequence derives from a human donor with chronic lymphocytic leukemia. As DNA, the CDR3 is TGTGCCAGCAGCGAGGACAGGGAGGTAGTGCAGTACTTC. Amino acids: CASSEDREVVQYF.